The entry that follows covers one T cell receptor (beta chain) sequence. Its specificity is not known. A junction end diverges from the germline sequence, so it may reflect a read error. Combining a sample-barcoded 5' primer with a J-beta primer mix, a second PCR ran for about 6 to 12 cycles. Each cDNA was tagged by a template-switch adaptor containing 12 random nucleotides. MiXCR was run by TCRdb on the 5' RACE reads, yielding one entry per CDR3 protein. The data show more than 1,400,000 distinct CDR3 sequences, 35% to 45% seen once. This entry comes from a study of blood T cells in healthy people across ages. General study results and limits: Both higher diversity and more naive CD4+ cells marked long-lived donors when set against aged donors. The study lacked donor CMV status, which possibly confounded expanded clonotype changes.

Extractions gave at least 5.5 micrograms of total RNA per sample. This CDR3 is built from 13 residues. CDR1 and CDR2 from the germline V gene are ENHRY and SYGVKD. The TCR was taken from a woman aged 18 to 35 in good health. Sequenced: blood. The chain couples TRBV10-3 to TRBJ2-1, with D tentatively TRBD1 or TRBD2 (5 bases each). The CDR3 is CVIRSTGANEQFF. The CDR3 DNA is TGTGTCATCAGATCGACCGGGGCTAATGAGCAGTTCTTC.